The rows below give T cell receptor beta chains drawn from one sample of a study of blood T cell repertoires in COVID-19. Sequenced by immunoSEQ multiplex PCR; TCRdb stores in-frame clones only, minus some. The sample shows over 150,000 clones, around three quarters of them seen only once. Material for sequencing was PBMCs or T cells enriched from blood (not recorded which). The receptors were sampled from a woman in her seventies in a cohort exposed to, infected with or recovered from COVID-19 (not recorded which). Each CDR3 is given with its conserved first and last residue. The order of the fields is D gene, J gene, V gene, CDR3 protein. D genes are given only for firm matches.

TRBD1,TRBJ2-2,TRBV11-3,CASGSGTGHTGELFF
TRBD1,TRBJ1-2,TRBV28,CASNLPGQGYGYTF
TRBD2,TRBJ2-3,TRBV28,CASSLRLAGSTDTQYF
TRBD2,TRBJ2-1,TRBV3-1/TRBV3-2,CASSQPGGMAYNEQFF
.,TRBJ2-7,TRBV7-3,CASSPGSGSIYEQYF
.,TRBJ1-5,TRBV19,CASNLEAGTMRQPQHF
TRBD2,TRBJ2-7,TRBV30,CAWSPGWGSGRAYEQYF
TRBD1,TRBJ1-5,TRBV19,CASTTTGEDQPQHF
.,TRBJ1-6,TRBV2,CASSEEGVVGSPLHF
.,TRBJ2-6,TRBV2,CATPSSPVSGANVLTF
.,TRBJ2-3,TRBV7-2,CASSLVGGFTDTQYF
.,TRBJ2-3,TRBV14,CASSQFNLDTQYF
TRBD2,TRBJ2-1,TRBV7-6,CASSHLAGDNEQFF
TRBD2,TRBJ2-3,TRBV5-1,CASSPSSGRARDTQYF
.,TRBJ2-1,TRBV7-8,CASSSRRENEQFF
.,TRBJ2-3,TRBV10-1,CASSGRRGDTQYF
.,TRBJ2-3,TRBV28,CASSLSTGRNTDTQYF
TRBD1,TRBJ1-1,TRBV3-1/TRBV3-2,CASSQEGNRGLNTEAFF
.,TRBJ1-2,TRBV5-1,CASTPAGQGLYGYTF
TRBD2,TRBJ2-3,TRBV30,CAWSVGLAGPTDTQYF
TRBD1,TRBJ1-5,TRBV18,CASSRTGAREPQHF
TRBD1,TRBJ1-1,TRBV14,CASSQWTGSTEAFF
.,TRBJ2-5,TRBV19,CASSGAGVRETQYF
.,TRBJ1-5,TRBV12-3/TRBV12-4,CASSAGNQPQHF
TRBD1,TRBJ1-5,TRBV27,CASRWAGGAGPQHF
.,TRBJ1-1,TRBV28,CASSINTEAFF
TRBD1,TRBJ2-7,TRBV3-1/TRBV3-2,CASSQGTGAYEQYF
.,TRBJ2-7,TRBV5-1,CASSLAPRSGRPYEQYF
.,TRBJ1-1,TRBV28,CASSLGSSEAFF
.,TRBJ1-1,TRBV6-5,CASSWGDVRDTEAFF
.,TRBJ1-6,TRBV19,CASSSSGASPLHF
.,TRBJ1-2,TRBV18,CASSPNQGMHGYTF
.,TRBJ1-3,TRBV5-5,CASSLWGRIGNTIYF
.,TRBJ1-5,TRBV6-1,CASSDQVRNQPQHF
TRBD2,TRBJ2-3,TRBV24-1,CATSDPGGGDTQYF
.,TRBJ1-1,TRBV2,CASMTQSGTEAFF
TRBD1,TRBJ2-1,TRBV5-1,CASSSGTGGSYNEQFF
TRBD2,TRBJ2-1,TRBV18,CASSPGLASFNEQFF
TRBD2,TRBJ2-7,TRBV10-3,CAISESGLVAGAYEQYF
TRBD1,TRBJ1-5,TRBV5-1,CASSPGTGEANQPQHF